This TCR beta chain appears in the sequencing data of a study of blood T cell repertoires in COVID-19. In the study overall: Acute-phase and convalescent COVID-19 samples originated in the United States, Italy and Spain. From T cells, B-cell-depleted T cells, or PBMCs came the material, which was cDNA or gDNA.

In the authors' workflow: Reference gene primer amplification gave estimated nucleated cell counts. The data were produced by immunoSEQ multiplex PCR, yet TCRdb's version contains in-frame clones alone and is incomplete. The V and J calls and clone size were taken over from that table, and D and trimming were inferred from the DNA. The data hold about 39,000 clones, with 75% to 90% observed a single time. V dropped 4 bases and J dropped 8 bases, with 10 bases sitting between them. Germline assignment: CDR1 SGDLS and CDR2 YYNGEE. The CDR3 spans 12 residues. The sequence was obtained from a man in his 60s with acute or convalescent COVID-19. The V and J genes are TRBV9 and TRBJ2-4, with D possibly matching TRBD2 (5 bases). The sample comprised peripheral blood. The CDR3 bases are TGTGCCAGCAGCCCCCCCGGGGACATTCAGTACTTC. Protein product: CASSPPGDIQYF.